This entry lists 28 T cell receptor beta chains sequenced from one sample in a study of cytomegalovirus exposure and HLA in healthy donors. 13 Jbeta primers and 60 Vbeta primers were used for the PCR. Generated by immunoSEQ multiplex PCR, the TCRdb table keeps only in-frame clones and is missing some. The repertoire consists of about 180,000 clones, with 77% occurring once and the leading ten covering about 1.5%. What was sequenced was PBMCs. Source of these receptors: a man between 18 and 35 years old in good health and CMV-seronegative.

The V gene is TRBV11-3, the J gene TRBJ2-1, with 12 bases matching TRBD2. Germline V gene sequence: CDR1 SGHNT, CDR2 YENEEA. Germline trimming cut 5 bases from V and 3 bases from J; bases unmatched to any gene: 2. This CDR3 contains 15 residues. CDR3 region: CASSRLAGVYNEQFF. In nucleotides, the CDR3 is TGTGCCAGCAGCCGACTAGCGGGAGTCTACAATGAGCAGTTCTTC.

V usage is TRBV11-3 and J usage is TRBJ2-1; 7 nucleotides agree with TRBD2. The germline CDR1 and CDR2 sequences are SGHNT and YENEEA. There are 15 residues in the CDR3. With V trimmed by 6 bases and J by 4 bases, 9 bases remained unmatched. CDR3 sequence: CASRLPTSAYNEQFF. In DNA, the CDR3 is TGTGCCAGCAGATTACCCACTAGCGCTTACAATGAGCAGTTCTTC.

The chain employs TRBV18 and TRBJ1-2, with TRBD1 identical over 7 bases. V was clipped by 3 bases and J by 0 bases; unmatched bases: 13. In germline, CDR1 is KGHSH, CDR2 LQKENI. The CDR3 contains 18 residues. The CDR3 is CASSPVGTAVRANYGYTF. The CDR3 DNA reads TGTGCCAGCTCACCCGTCGGGACAGCTGTTAGGGCTAACTATGGCTACACCTTC.

The chain has TRBV4-3 and TRBJ2-3; 7 positions match TRBD1. This CDR3 is built from 16 residues. The germline V gene encodes CDR1 LGHNA and CDR2 YSLEER. J was trimmed by 3 bases and V by 3 bases; bases with no gene match: 9. The CDR3 is CASSHGLTGRTDTQYF. The CDR3 coding sequence is TGCGCCAGCAGCCATGGCCTGACAGGGCGGACAGATACGCAGTATTTT.

The chain employs TRBV5-1 and TRBJ2-7; 7 bases map to TRBD2. CDR1 and CDR2 (germline): SGHRS, YFSETQ. This CDR3 has 15 amino acids. The ends lost 5 bases at V and 5 bases at J; junction bases unmatched: 13. DNA of the CDR3: TGCGCCAGCAGACCGCAGCGGGACCAGATACACGAGCAGTACTTC. It specifies CASRPQRDQIHEQYF.

This clone showed up just a few times. This chain connects TRBV7-2 to TRBJ2-1, with D perhaps matching TRBD2 (6 bases). The ends were cut back, 5 bases at V and 0 bases at J, with 14 bases in the middle. The CDR3 runs to 16 residues. Germline values: CDR1 SGHTA, CDR2 FQGNSA. The CDR3 coding sequence is TGTGCCAGCAGCCCCTACGGGGGATACTCCTACAATGAGCAGTTCTTC. It yields the protein CASSPYGGYSYNEQFF.

The V and J genes are TRBV11-2 and TRBJ2-7; 9 bases match TRBD1. V lost 5 bases and J lost 5; bases outside the gene matches: 7. The CDR3 has 14 amino acids. Germline CDR1 and CDR2: SGHAT and FQNNGV. CDR3 loop: CASSTPGQGNEQYF. The DNA for the CDR3 is TGTGCCAGCAGCACACCGGGACAGGGTAACGAGCAGTACTTC.

Written as DNA, the CDR3 is TGTGCCAGTAGCGCAGGGGGCTCAGGGACTAATGAAAAACTGTTTTTT. Translated, it gives CASSAGGSGTNEKLFF. The chain recombines TRBV19 with TRBJ1-4; 8 bases map to TRBD1. CDR1 is LNHDA and CDR2 is SQIVND in the germline V gene (reference sequence). The CDR3 covers 16 residues. Unmatched junction bases numbered 8, after V lost 6 bases and J lost 2 bases.

V and J are TRBV7-2 and TRBJ1-4, with D possibly being TRBD1 (6 bases). Per the germline V gene, CDR1 is SGHTA and CDR2 is FQGNSA. With 5 bases removed from V and 8 bases from J, the gap between germline ends came to 18 bases. This CDR3 region has 15 residues. The chain's CDR3 is CASSRNQGNAEKLFF. The CDR3 DNA is TGTGCCAGCAGCCGCAATCAGGGGAATGCAGAAAAACTGTTTTTT.

The rearrangement links TRBV5-4 to TRBJ2-3; 9 bases align to TRBD2. CDR1 and CDR2 from the germline V gene are SGHNT and YYREEE (reference sequence). CDR3 length equals 17 residues. Trimming cost V 1 base and J 6 bases; bases outside gene matches: 12. The CDR3 sequence is CASSLSVLGLATDTQYF. The CDR3 DNA reads TGTGCCAGCAGCTTGTCAGTTTTGGGACTAGCAACCGATACGCAGTATTTT.

The V gene is TRBV6-1, the J gene TRBJ2-1; 7 positions agree with TRBD2. This CDR3 region has 15 residues. The trim removed 1 base at V and 4 bases at J, leaving 4 bases unmatched. The germline CDR1 and CDR2 sequences are MNHNS and SASEGT. The chain's CDR3 is CASSEVLARYNEQFF. The CDR3 DNA follows: TGTGCCAGCAGTGAAGTACTAGCGCGTTACAATGAGCAGTTCTTC.

The rearrangement uses TRBV7-2 and TRBJ2-7, with D possibly being TRBD1 (5 bases). V was clipped by 4 bases and J by 3 bases, with 16 bases between them. The CDR3 is 15 residues long. CDR1 is SGHTA and CDR2 is FQGNSA in the germline V gene. The CDR3 DNA reads as TGTGCCAGCAGCTCGCAGGTGGGGCAGGGCTACGAGCAGTACTTC. It translates to CASSSQVGQGYEQYF.

V gene TRBV30 combines with J gene TRBJ1-5, with D perhaps TRBD1 (6 bases). V was shortened by 5 bases and J by 7 bases, with 15 bases between the two germline ends. This CDR3 contains 13 residues. The germline V gene has CDR1 GTSNPN and CDR2 SVGIG (reference sequence). The DNA of the CDR3 is TGTGCCTGGCAAACAGGGCGTGGGCAGCCCCAGCATTTT. Its translation: CAWQTGRGQPQHF.

This chain uses TRBV28 with TRBJ1-2, with TRBD1 as a possible D gene (5 bases). Trimming took 1 base from V and 11 from J, leaving 11 bases between them. Germline V gives CDR1 MDHEN, CDR2 SYDVKM. This CDR3 region has 12 residues. The CDR3 DNA reads TGTGCCAGCAGTTTATTAGGCAGGGCATACACCTTC. Translated: CASSLLGRAYTF.

This clone showed up just once. V usage is TRBV6-5 and J usage is TRBJ2-3; maybe TRBD1 (5 bases). The CDR3 runs to 15 residues. Germline V gene sequence: CDR1 MNHEY, CDR2 SVGAGI. Trimming left V 6 bases short and J 6 bases short, with 19 bases between. CDR3 sequence (DNA): TGTGCCAGCAGGGGATCCAAGGGGATCGGGGATACGCAGTATTTT. This codes for CASRGSKGIGDTQYF.

The table lists this clone with a count of one. The V call is TRBV2, the J call TRBJ2-7; 8 nucleotides line up with TRBD1. J gave up 2 bases and V 6 bases, and 6 bases lay outside the gene matches. Germline V CDR1 and CDR2: SNHLY, FYNNEI. The CDR3 covers 14 residues. CDR3 bases: TGTGCCAGCAGGCCCCGGGACAGGACCTACGAGCAGTACTTC. Translating it yields CASRPRDRTYEQYF.

The chain is built from TRBV11-3 and TRBJ2-7; D might be TRBD1 (6 bases). Trimming took off 6 bases at V and 2 bases at J, with 11 bases between the two ends. The CDR3 loop spans 13 amino acids. Germline lookup yields CDR1 SGHNT and CDR2 YENEEA. The CDR3, as DNA: TGTGCCAGCAGTTACAGGGTCACCTACGAGCAGTACTTC. It codes for CASSYRVTYEQYF.

CDR3 DNA: TGTGCCAGCAGCCCCGGGGACAGGAGCCGGTGTGGGCAGTACTTC. Its translation is CASSPGDRSRCGQYF. The rearrangement joins TRBV6-5 to TRBJ2-7; TRBD1 matches 8 bases. V was pared by 6 bases and J by 9 bases, with 16 bases of the junction left unmatched. CDR1 and CDR2 from the germline V gene are MNHEY and SVGAGI. The CDR3 is 15 amino acids.

The genes are TRBV7-9 and TRBJ2-1; perhaps TRBD1 as D (6 bases). Trimming removed 5 bases at V and 2 bases at J, with 19 bases between. Looked up from germline, CDR1 is SEHNR and CDR2 is FQNEAQ (reference sequence). This CDR3 spans 17 amino acids. Written as DNA, the CDR3 is TGTGCCAGCAGCCCCCTAGAGGGGGACACAACCTACAATGAGCAGTTCTTC. Translating gives CASSPLEGDTTYNEQFF.

The V call is TRBV6-1, the J call TRBJ1-4; 9 positions match TRBD1. Germline CDR1 MNHNS, CDR2 SASEGT. V gave up 8 bases and J gave up 8 bases; unmatched junction bases: 9. The CDR3 covers 14 residues. The CDR3 region is CASPRDRVGEKLFF. The CDR3 bases are TGTGCCAGCCCCCGGGACAGGGTAGGAGAAAAACTGTTTTTT.

The rearrangement links TRBV28 to TRBJ1-1; possible D gene TRBD1, 6 bases. Germline V lookup: CDR1 MDHEN, CDR2 SYDVKM. The CDR3 consists of 12 residues. The V end lost 8 bases, the J end lost 1 base, and 8 bases lay between the germline ends. For the CDR3, the DNA is TGTGCCAGCGTACAGGGGAACACTGAAGCTTTCTTT. Translated, it gives CASVQGNTEAFF.

This chain uses TRBV25-1 with TRBJ2-3, with TRBD2 identical over 11 bases. The CDR3 has 16 residues. Trimming took 8 bases from V and 0 from J; bases not matched to a gene: 7. Germline V gives CDR1 MGHDK, CDR2 SYGVNS. CDR3 nucleotide sequence: TGTGCCAGCGCACCGCTAGCGGGGGGTAGCACAGATACGCAGTATTTT. Translating it yields CASAPLAGGSTDTQYF.

The chain has TRBV6-5 and TRBJ2-5; 10 bases agree with TRBD2. The V and J ends lost 6 bases and 6 bases, in that order; junction bases with no gene match: 7. CDR1 and CDR2 (germline): MNHEY, SVGAGI. The CDR3 spans 14 residues. The CDR3 nucleotides read TGTGCCAGCAGGGGAGCGGGAGGGGGAAAGACCCAGTACTTC. Its translation: CASRGAGGGKTQYF.

This clone was picked up a small number of times. The chain couples TRBV14 to TRBJ2-1; D might be TRBD2 (5 bases). Germline CDR1 reads SGHDN; CDR2 reads FVKESK. The CDR3 is 15 residues long. V shed 3 bases and J shed 6 bases, with 15 bases lying between them. In nucleotides, the CDR3 is TGTGCCAGCAGCCACATAGGACTGGGGAGCAATGAGCAGTTCTTC. Translated, it gives CASSHIGLGSNEQFF. Together with reference TRBV14 and TRBJ2-1, the CDR3 gives the full variable domain: EAGVTQFPSHSVIEKGQTVTLRCDPISGHDNLYWYRRVMGKEIKFLLHFVKESKQDESGMPNNRFLAERTGGTYSTLKVQPAELEDSGVYFCASSHIGLGSNEQFFGPGTRLTVL.

The chain links TRBV7-9 to TRBJ2-2; 7 positions match TRBD1. Germline CDR1 is SEHNR and CDR2 is FQNEAQ (reference sequence). The V segment lost 2 bases and the J segment 3 bases; nucleotides outside the gene matches: 3. The CDR3 runs to 15 residues. The CDR3 DNA is TGTGCCAGCAGCTTATCCGGGACAGACACCGGGGAGCTGTTTTTT. Protein: CASSLSGTDTGELFF.

This rearrangement joins TRBV7-9 to TRBJ2-3; 7 bases map to TRBD1. Germline loops: CDR1 SEHNR, CDR2 FQNEAQ (reference sequence). The CDR3 sequence is 16 residues long. Trimming at V came to 5 bases and at J to 7 bases, leaving 15 bases not matched to a gene. For the CDR3, the DNA is TGTGCCAGCAGCCCCCGGGACAGCGAAGCCCCTAATACGCAGTATTTT. Translated, it gives CASSPRDSEAPNTQYF.

V and J are TRBV5-1 and TRBJ2-3; the D gene is possibly TRBD1 (7 bases). The V gene's germline CDR1 is SGHRS and CDR2 YFSETQ. The V and J ends lost 2 bases and 2 bases respectively, with 15 bases between them. This CDR3 spans 16 amino acids. CDR3 protein: CASSFGGQDYTDTQYF. CDR3 sequence (DNA): TGCGCCAGCAGCTTCGGAGGACAGGACTACACAGATACGCAGTATTTT.

A few counts support this clone. The chain combines TRBV4-1 with TRBJ2-4; weak D call: TRBD1 (6 bases). CDR3 length: 17 residues. V gave up 4 bases and J gave up 0 bases, with 16 bases separating them. Germline CDR1 and CDR2: MGHRA and YSYEKL. CDR3 residues: CASSPRTDGVAKNIQYF. DNA of the CDR3: TGCGCCAGCAGCCCCCGGACAGATGGGGTAGCCAAAAACATTCAGTACTTC.